This T cell receptor beta chain was sequenced during a study of OX40 agonist ivuxolimab in advanced cancers. Study in general: In this cohort, patients received ivuxolimab, an agonistic anti-OX40 (CD134) antibody. Three patients responded partially, comprising one with hepatocellular carcinoma and two with cutaneous melanoma. Study-level findings and limits: Averaged across samples, CD8+ T cells carried more expanded clones than CD4+ did.

The cohort excluded patients with autoimmune disease history or systemic immunosuppression. To note about this clone: Antigen specificity is unknown.

The table came from immunoSEQ multiplex PCR; TCRdb's copy has only in-frame clones and leaves some out. The table has just over 35,000 clones, approximately 76% seen once; the top ten hold under 25%. The germline gives CDR1 KGHSH, CDR2 LQKENI. The CDR3 covers 14 residues. The V gene end was trimmed by 5 bases and the J gene end by 7 bases; junction bases not matched to a gene: 10. The sequence came from an adult with an advanced solid tumor such as melanoma, head and neck, liver or kidney cancer. V and J are TRBV18 and TRBJ1-2, with 7 bases fitting TRBD1. The sequences come from CD4+ or CD8+ T cells sorted from blood, collected in a trial of the OX40 agonist ivuxolimab. The CDR3 DNA reads as TGTGCCAGCTCATGGCTAGACAGGGACGGTGGCTACACCTTC. It encodes CASSWLDRDGGYTF. The full variable domain, its missing parts supplied by reference TRBV18 and TRBJ1-2, is NAGVMQNPRHLVRRRGQEARLRCSPMKGHSHVYWYRQLPEEGLKFMVYLQKENIIDESGMPKERFSAEFPKEGPSILRIQQVVRGDSAAYFCASSWLDRDGGYTFGSGTRLTVV.